The 27 T cell receptor beta chains in this list originate from one sample, sequenced in a study of control samples from healthy donors and cancer patients (dated by TCRdb to 2018 to 2021). Receptor amplification or capture employed the immunoSEQ multiplex PCR assay. Not all clones reach the TCRdb copy of this immuneACCESS table, which keeps in-frame sequences only. Checked studies attribute under half of the gap to unresolved V genes and leave the rest unexplained. Here the sample has about 120,000 clones; 88% occur a single time. 2.3% of the sample belongs to the ten largest clones. Sequenced material: blood. The receptors shown here come from a woman between 65 and 79 years old in good health.

This CDR3 reads CASSGPSTSGDTQYF. The DNA for the CDR3 is TGCGCCAGCAGCGGTCCCTCGACTAGCGGAGATACGCAGTATTTT. The rearrangement joins TRBV5-1 to TRBJ2-3; 9 nucleotides match TRBD2. Trimming cost V 4 bases and J 5 bases; bases outside gene matches: 8. From germline, CDR1 is SGHRS and CDR2 YFSETQ. This CDR3 is 15 amino acids long.

CDR3 bases: TGTGCCAGCAGCTTAGATGGGCCGGGGCGGGCTTTCTTT. This gives the protein CASSLDGPGRAFF. The rearrangement links TRBV7-9 to TRBJ1-1; possible D gene TRBD1, 5 bases. The CDR3 has 13 amino acids. Germline-derived CDR1 and CDR2 are SEHNR and FQNEAQ (reference sequence). The ends were cut back, 1 base at V and 11 bases at J, with 14 bases in the middle.

The CDR3 loop reads CASSQVSSGFGTEAFF. CDR3 sequence (DNA): TGTGCCAGCAGCCAAGTGTCGTCAGGGTTCGGCACTGAAGCTTTCTTT. The V and J genes are TRBV14 and TRBJ1-1; the D gene is possibly TRBD1 (5 bases). Trimming took 1 base from V and 4 from J, leaving 16 bases between them. The CDR3 length is 16 residues. Looked up from germline, CDR1 is SGHDN and CDR2 is FVKESK.

The rearrangement uses TRBV6-2 or TRBV6-3 and TRBJ1-5; D may be TRBD1 (5 bases). In germline, CDR1 is MNHEY, CDR2 SVGEGT. This CDR3 has 16 residues. Trimming took off 6 bases at V and 2 bases at J, with 17 bases between the two ends. CDR3 residues: CASSEEGPWGNQPQHF. CDR3 sequence (DNA): TGTGCCAGCAGCGAAGAGGGGCCTTGGGGCAATCAGCCCCAGCATTTT.

The chain employs TRBV24-1 and TRBJ1-4, with 7 bases lining up with TRBD1. The junction had 4 bases not matched to a gene; V was cut back by 6 bases and J by 4 bases. Per germline, CDR1 KGHDR and CDR2 SFDVKD. CDR3 length: 14 amino acids. CDR3 bases: TGTGCCACCAGTACAGGGGCGAGTAATGAAAAACTGTTTTTT. Protein product: CATSTGASNEKLFF.

A single count supports this clone. Relative to the germline gene, one junction end is altered; a read error may explain this. The CDR3 loop reads CASREGGDYGYTF. The CDR3 region has the DNA TGTGCCAGCAGGGAAGGCGGCGACTATGGCTACACCTTC. The chain recombines TRBV6-1 with TRBJ1-2; no definite D call. The CDR3 runs 13 residues. The germline CDR1 and CDR2 sequences are MNHNS and SASEGT.

The chain recombines TRBV27 with TRBJ1-2, with TRBD1 matching 7 bases. This CDR3 region has 20 residues. Germline CDR1 reads MNHEY; CDR2 reads SMNVEV (reference sequence). Losses at the gene ends were 4 bases for V and 4 bases for J; bases not matched to a gene: 24. The CDR3: CASSSNIIRQGGRGFYGYTF. DNA of the CDR3: TGTGCCAGCAGTTCAAACATCATCCGACAGGGCGGGCGGGGTTTCTATGGCTACACCTTC.

The CDR3, as DNA: TGTGCCAGCAGCGACCGGGACGGACAAGAGACCCAGTACTTC. Translation: CASSDRDGQETQYF. The chain is built from TRBV11-3 and TRBJ2-5; D possibly matches TRBD1 or TRBD2 (5 bases each). Trimming removed 5 bases from V and 2 bases from J, with 12 bases in between. The CDR3 runs 14 residues. The germline gives CDR1 SGHNT, CDR2 YENEEA.

The chain links TRBV5-1 to TRBJ2-1; D not resolved. Trimming stripped 0 bases from V and 7 bases from J, with 11 bases between. The CDR3 length is 14 residues. Germline CDR1 reads SGHRS; CDR2 reads YFSETQ. The CDR3 reads CASSLEPSVNEQFF. The CDR3 DNA is TGCGCCAGCAGCTTGGAACCCTCGGTTAATGAGCAGTTCTTC.

The chain has TRBV15 and TRBJ2-1, with D perhaps TRBD1 (5 bases). The V and J ends lost 0 bases and 2 bases respectively, with 14 bases between them. The CDR3 has 17 residues. The V gene's germline CDR1 is LNHNV and CDR2 YYDKDF (reference sequence). CDR3 DNA sequence: TGTGCCACCAGCAGAGATCAAAGGGGTCCCCCCTACAATGAGCAGTTCTTC. Its protein is CATSRDQRGPPYNEQFF.

This chain connects TRBV4-3 to TRBJ2-7; no clear D. The length of the CDR3 is 15 residues. Germline V gene lookup returns CDR1 LGHNA and CDR2 YSLEER. Trimming took off 0 bases at V and 2 bases at J, with 11 bases between the two ends. DNA for the CDR3: TGCGCCAGCAGCCAAGAACGGTGGTCCCCCTACGAGCAGTACTTC. It encodes CASSQERWSPYEQYF.

This sequence joins TRBV12-3 or TRBV12-4 and TRBJ1-2; D is possibly TRBD1 (5 bases). The length of the CDR3 is 13 residues. The V end lost 1 base, the J end lost 6 bases, and 9 bases lay between the germline ends. CDR3 sequence (DNA): TGTGCCAGCAGTTTAGGGGACGTCCATGGCTACACCTTC. Amino acid sequence: CASSLGDVHGYTF.

This clone has just one count. This chain links TRBV3-1 (or the pseudogene TRBV3-2) with TRBJ2-7, with 11 nucleotides matching TRBD1. Germline V lookup: CDR1 LGHDT, CDR2 YNNKEL (reference sequence). The CDR3 consists of 17 residues. The V and J ends lost 1 base and 4 bases, in that order; junction bases with no gene match: 9. DNA for the CDR3: TGTGCCAGCAGCCAAGTTTTTTCCGGACAGGGGGCTTACGAGCAGTACTTC. It is translated as CASSQVFSGQGAYEQYF.

V usage is TRBV4-1 and J usage is TRBJ1-1; D gene ambiguous. Germline values: CDR1 MGHRA, CDR2 YSYEKL. The CDR3 has 15 residues. Trimming took off 3 bases at V and 4 bases at J, with 15 bases between the two ends. CDR3 nucleotides: TGCGCCAGCAGCCACTCTCCAGGTCTCGCCACTGAAGCTTTCTTT. It codes for CASSHSPGLATEAFF.

This clone has just a few counts. The chain combines TRBV7-9 with TRBJ1-5; perhaps TRBD1 as D (6 bases). The length of the CDR3 is 12 residues. Germline V gene sequence: CDR1 SEHNR, CDR2 FQNEAQ (reference sequence). Between the trimmed V and J ends, which lost 2 bases and 7 bases, there was a span of 6 bases. In nucleotides, the CDR3 is TGTGCCAGCAGCTTACAGGGGCAGCCCCAGCATTTT. Its protein is CASSLQGQPQHF.

The chain employs TRBV19 and TRBJ2-3; 13 bases match TRBD2. The CDR3 consists of 16 residues. V was clipped by 5 bases and J by 4 bases; unmatched bases: 6. Germline V gene sequence: CDR1 LNHDA, CDR2 SQIVND (reference sequence). The CDR3 is CASSPRTSGGPDTQYF. CDR3 sequence (DNA): TGTGCCAGTAGTCCCCGGACTAGCGGGGGCCCAGATACGCAGTATTTT.

This chain connects TRBV18 to TRBJ1-4; 8 bases are a match to TRBD1. The CDR3 extends over 17 amino acids. CDR1 and CDR2 from the germline V gene are KGHSH and LQKENI. Trimming took 1 base from V and 0 from J; bases not matched to a gene: 4. The CDR3 reads CASSPLQGEATNEKLFF. CDR3 in DNA: TGTGCCAGCTCACCACTACAGGGGGAGGCAACTAATGAAAAACTGTTTTTT.

J is TRBJ2-3 and V is TRBV4-1; 7 nucleotides match TRBD1. V shed 4 bases, J shed 2 bases, and the junction held 9 bases outside the gene matches. The germline V gene encodes CDR1 MGHRA and CDR2 YSYEKL. The CDR3 totals 16 residues. In DNA, the CDR3 is TGCGCCAGCAGCCTCCGAACAGGGGCCACCACAGATACGCAGTATTTT. It translates to CASSLRTGATTDTQYF.

This clone is a singleton in its sample. This chain uses TRBV5-1 with TRBJ1-4; TRBD1 agrees at 7 bases. This CDR3 region has 15 residues. Germline V gene lookup returns CDR1 SGHRS and CDR2 YFSETQ. V lost 4 bases, J lost 0 bases, and 3 bases stayed unmatched. The CDR3 region has the DNA TGCGCCAGCAGCCCCCAGGGGGCAACTAATGAAAAACTGTTTTTT. As protein: CASSPQGATNEKLFF.

The V gene is TRBV7-8, the J gene TRBJ1-5; perhaps TRBD1 as D (5 bases). This CDR3 contains 16 residues. Trimming took 4 bases from V and 0 from J, leaving 13 bases between them. CDR1 and CDR2 from the germline V gene are SGHVS and FQNEAQ. The CDR3, as DNA: TGTGCCAGCAGCTCTACCGGGACCTATAGCAATCAGCCCCAGCATTTT. It translates to CASSSTGTYSNQPQHF.

This clone was found once. This rearrangement joins TRBV19 to TRBJ1-2; a weak D match, TRBD1 (5 bases). Germline values: CDR1 LNHDA, CDR2 SQIVND (reference sequence). CDR3 length: 12 residues. Trimming stripped 8 bases from V and 4 bases from J, with 11 bases between. DNA of the CDR3: TGTGCCAGTTGGATGGGGGGCTATGGCTACACCTTC. Translation gives CASWMGGYGYTF.

The chain carries TRBV27 and TRBJ2-2; D could derive from TRBD1 or TRBD2 (5 bases each). This CDR3 is 14 amino acids long. The V gene lost 11 bases and the J gene lost 3 bases, with 16 bases spanning the gap. The germline V gene has CDR1 MNHEY and CDR2 SMNVEV (reference sequence). For the CDR3, the DNA is TGTGCCCCCTTCGAGGGGCAGTACACCGGGGAGCTGTTTTTT. Translated, it gives CAPFEGQYTGELFF.

V usage is TRBV10-1 and J usage is TRBJ2-1, with D perhaps matching TRBD2 (6 bases). V lost 3 bases, J lost 5 bases, and 17 bases lay in between. The CDR3 runs 16 residues. From germline, CDR1 is WNHNN and CDR2 SYGVQD (reference sequence). The CDR3 sequence is CASSDYCGGCDNEQFF. CDR3 DNA sequence: TGCGCCAGCAGTGATTATTGTGGGGGGTGCGACAATGAGCAGTTCTTC.

The chain carries TRBV10-2 and TRBJ2-3; TRBD2 is a possible D gene (6 bases). In germline, CDR1 is WSHSY, CDR2 SAAADI. V dropped 6 bases and J dropped 4 bases, with 11 bases sitting between them. CDR3 size: 13 residues. The DNA for the CDR3 is TGCGCCAGCAGCGGGACTGTGGCAGATACGCAGTATTTT. Its translation is CASSGTVADTQYF.

This clone was counted only a few times. This chain links TRBV19 with TRBJ1-3; 7 bases are shared with TRBD1. The V and J ends lost 4 bases and 0 bases, in that order; junction bases with no gene match: 6. The CDR3 is 16 amino acids. CDR1 is LNHDA, CDR2 SQIVND, per germline (reference sequence). This CDR3 reads CASSTTGTVSGNTIYF. The CDR3 region has the DNA TGTGCCAGTAGTACCACCGGGACAGTCTCTGGAAACACCATATATTTT.

The table lists this clone with a count of one. The chain links TRBV7-2 to TRBJ2-5, with a weak D call TRBD2 (6 bases). CDR1 and CDR2 (germline): SGHTA, FQGNSA. The V end was cut by 5 bases, the J end by 5 bases, with 12 bases between. The CDR3 spans 13 residues. CDR3 region: CASSPRLVETQYF. CDR3 bases: TGTGCCAGCAGCCCGAGACTAGTTGAGACCCAGTACTTC.

This CDR3 is CASSLGGGGRGQPQHF. The CDR3 DNA reads as TGTGCCAGCAGCTTAGGCGGGGGGGGGCGCGGGCAGCCCCAGCATTTT. V is TRBV11-2 and J is TRBJ1-5; possibly TRBD1 for D (6 bases). V gave up 1 base and J gave up 7 bases, with 17 bases separating them. Per germline, CDR1 SGHAT and CDR2 FQNNGV. The CDR3 spans 16 residues. The full variable domain, in which reference TRBV11-2 and TRBJ1-5 provide the parts outside the CDR3, is EAGVAQSPRYKIIEKRQSVAFWCNPISGHATLYWYQQILGQGPKLLIQFQNNGVVDDSQLPKDRFSAERLKGVDSTLKIQPAKLEDSAVYLCASSLGGGGRGQPQHFGDGTRLSIL.